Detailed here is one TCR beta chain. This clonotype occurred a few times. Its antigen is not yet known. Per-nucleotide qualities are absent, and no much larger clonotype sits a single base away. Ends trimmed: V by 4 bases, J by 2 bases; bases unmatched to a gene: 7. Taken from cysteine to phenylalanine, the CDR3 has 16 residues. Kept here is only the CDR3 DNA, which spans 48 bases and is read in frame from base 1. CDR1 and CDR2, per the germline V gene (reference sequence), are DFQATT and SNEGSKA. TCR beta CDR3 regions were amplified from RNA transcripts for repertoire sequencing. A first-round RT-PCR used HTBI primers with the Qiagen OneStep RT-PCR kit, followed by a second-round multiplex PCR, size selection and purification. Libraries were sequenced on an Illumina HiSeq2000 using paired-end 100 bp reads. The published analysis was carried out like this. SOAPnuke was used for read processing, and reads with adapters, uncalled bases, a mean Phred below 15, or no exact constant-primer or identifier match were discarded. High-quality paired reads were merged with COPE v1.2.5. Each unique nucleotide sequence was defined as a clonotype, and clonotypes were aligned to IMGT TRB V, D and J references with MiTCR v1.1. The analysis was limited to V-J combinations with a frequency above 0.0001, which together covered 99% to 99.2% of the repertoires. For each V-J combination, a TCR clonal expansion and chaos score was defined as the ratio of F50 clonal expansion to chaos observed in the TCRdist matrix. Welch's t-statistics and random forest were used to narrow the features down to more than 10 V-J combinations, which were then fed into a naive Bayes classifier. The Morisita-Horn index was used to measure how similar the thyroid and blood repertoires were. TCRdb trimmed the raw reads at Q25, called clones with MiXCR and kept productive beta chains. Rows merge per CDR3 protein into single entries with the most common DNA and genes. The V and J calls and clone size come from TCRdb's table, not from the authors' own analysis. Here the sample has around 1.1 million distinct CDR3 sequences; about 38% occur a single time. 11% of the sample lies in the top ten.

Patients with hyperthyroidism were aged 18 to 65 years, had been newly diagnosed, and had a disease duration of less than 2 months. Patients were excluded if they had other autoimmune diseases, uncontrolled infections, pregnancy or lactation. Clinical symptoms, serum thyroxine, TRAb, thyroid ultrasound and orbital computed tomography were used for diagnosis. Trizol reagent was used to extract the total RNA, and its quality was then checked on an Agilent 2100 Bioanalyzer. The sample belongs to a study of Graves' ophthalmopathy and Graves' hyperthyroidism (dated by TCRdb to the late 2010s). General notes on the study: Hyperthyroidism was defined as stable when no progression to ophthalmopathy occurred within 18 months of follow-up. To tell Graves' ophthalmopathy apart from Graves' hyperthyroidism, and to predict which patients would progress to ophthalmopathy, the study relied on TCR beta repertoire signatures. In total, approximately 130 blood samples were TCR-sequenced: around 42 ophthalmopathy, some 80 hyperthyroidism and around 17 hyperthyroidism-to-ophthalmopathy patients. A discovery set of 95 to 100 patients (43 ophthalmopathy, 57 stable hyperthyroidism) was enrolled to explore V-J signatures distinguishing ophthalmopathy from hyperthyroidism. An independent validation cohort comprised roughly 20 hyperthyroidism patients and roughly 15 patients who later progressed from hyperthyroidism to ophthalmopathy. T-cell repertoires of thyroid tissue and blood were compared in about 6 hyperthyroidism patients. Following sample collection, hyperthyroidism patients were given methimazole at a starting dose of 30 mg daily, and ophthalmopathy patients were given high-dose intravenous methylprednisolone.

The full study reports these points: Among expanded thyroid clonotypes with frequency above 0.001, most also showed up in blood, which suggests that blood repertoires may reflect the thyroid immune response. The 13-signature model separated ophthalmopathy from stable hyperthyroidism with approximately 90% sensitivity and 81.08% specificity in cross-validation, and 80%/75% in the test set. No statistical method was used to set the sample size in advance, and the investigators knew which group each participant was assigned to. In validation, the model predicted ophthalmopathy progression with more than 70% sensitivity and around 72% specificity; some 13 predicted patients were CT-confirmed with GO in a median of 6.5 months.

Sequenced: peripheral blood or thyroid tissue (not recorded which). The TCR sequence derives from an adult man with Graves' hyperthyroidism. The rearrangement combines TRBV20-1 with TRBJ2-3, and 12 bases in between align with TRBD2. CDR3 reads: CSAILRLAGDTDTQYF. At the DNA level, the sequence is TGCAGTGCTATTCTACGACTAGCGGGGGACACAGATACGCAGTATTTT.